Each of the 15 T cell receptor beta chains below was sequenced from the same sample in a study of molecular identifiers for immune sequencing clone quantification. TCRdb reprocessed the PCR reads via MiXCR and lists one record per CDR3 protein. The sample carries 400,000 to 600,000 distinct CDR3 sequences, about 25% recorded once. The sequenced material came from naive CD8+ T cells from blood, with Jurkat cell RNA spiked in. The subset denotes: FACS-sorted CD8+CD4-CCR7+CD45RA+ naive T cells. The source is a human donor in good health. Some libraries in this study had Jurkat cell RNA spiked in.

At least ten counts were recorded for this clonotype. The V gene is TRBV6-5, the J gene TRBJ2-7; weak D call: TRBD2 (5 bases). Trimming stripped 5 bases from V and 3 bases from J, with 5 bases between. CDR3 size: 11 residues. Germline loops: CDR1 MNHEY, CDR2 SVGAGI. The DNA for the CDR3 is TGTGCCAGCAGTGACTACTACGAGCAGTACTTC. The encoded protein is CASSDYYEQYF.

This clonotype has a count of ten or more. The chain employs TRBV6-5 and TRBJ2-2; 10 bases line up with TRBD2. The V and J ends lost 4 bases and 1 base, in that order; junction bases with no gene match: 3. Germline V CDR1 and CDR2: MNHEY, SVGAGI. The CDR3 loop spans 16 amino acids. CDR3 DNA: TGTGCCAGCAGTTCTCTAGCGGGGGTGAACACCGGGGAGCTGTTTTTT. This codes for CASSSLAGVNTGELFF.

This clonotype has at least ten counts. The chain has TRBV10-3 and TRBJ2-6, with 11 nucleotides matching TRBD2. J gave up 1 base and V 6 bases, and 2 bases lay outside the gene matches. The CDR3 consists of 16 residues. CDR1 is ENHRY and CDR2 is SYGVKD in the germline V gene. The CDR3 nucleotides read TGTGCCATCAGCGCTAGCGGGAGGTCTGGGGCCAACGTCCTGACTTTC. Amino acid sequence: CAISASGRSGANVLTF.

This clonotype was seen many times. V and J are TRBV4-1 and TRBJ2-7; D is unresolved. The CDR3 sequence is 16 residues long. V was shortened by 1 base and J by 0 bases, with 13 bases between the two germline ends. CDR1 and CDR2 (germline): MGHRA, YSYEKL. The CDR3 is CASSQVPGPYSYEQYF. CDR3 nucleotides: TGCGCCAGCAGCCAAGTTCCAGGCCCTTACTCCTACGAGCAGTACTTC.

Remarks on this clonotype: A much larger clone sits a single nucleotide away, making a read error possible. This CDR3 fails to terminate in the conserved phenylalanine or tryptophan, so it likely reflects a read error. The chain couples TRBV29-1 to TRBJ2-6, with D unresolved. Trimming shortened V by 1 base and J by 1 base, and 8 bases separated the two germline ends. The CDR3 spans 15 residues. Per the germline V gene, CDR1 is SQVTM and CDR2 is ANQGSEA. As DNA, the CDR3 is TGCAGCGTTGAAGGGCTGGAGTCTGGGGCCAACGTCCTGACTTCC. It is translated as CSVEGLESGANVLTS.

This clonotype showed up just a few times. The CDR3: CASTQSRPVVVGGITDTQYF. CDR3 in DNA: TGTGCCAGCACCCAGTCTCGACCCGTAGTCGTAGGGGGCATCACAGATACGCAGTATTTT. The chain joins TRBV6-2 or TRBV6-3 to TRBJ2-3; 7 nucleotides agree with TRBD1. The CDR3 is 20 amino acids. V dropped 7 bases and J dropped 2; count of bases not matched to a gene: 24. Germline lookup yields CDR1 MNHEY and CDR2 SVGEGT.

The table lists this clonotype with a few counts. The J gene is TRBJ2-2, the V gene TRBV28; either TRBD1 or TRBD2 may supply D (5 bases each). The germline V gene has CDR1 MDHEN and CDR2 SYDVKM. The CDR3 is 15 residues long. The germline V and J ends were trimmed by 6 bases and 5 bases, with 16 bases remaining between them. CDR3 coding DNA: TGTGCCAGCAGGTCGCGCCGGGACGCAACCGGGGAGCTGTTTTTT. Translating it yields CASRSRRDATGELFF.

The V and J genes are TRBV10-3 and TRBJ1-1; TRBD1 aligns across 9 bases. The CDR3 runs to 15 residues. Trimming cost V 3 bases and J 4 bases; bases outside gene matches: 6. Germline-derived CDR1 and CDR2 are ENHRY and SYGVKD. CDR3 in amino acids: CAISDLDRGVTEAFF. Written as DNA, the CDR3 is TGTGCCATCAGTGATCTGGACAGGGGTGTCACTGAAGCTTTCTTT.

The CDR3 nucleotides are TGTGCCAGCAGCCACCGGGTCAGGGTCGACGAGCAGTACTTC. It specifies CASSHRVRVDEQYF. The genes are TRBV7-9 and TRBJ2-7; a possible D gene is TRBD1 (5 bases). This CDR3 comprises 14 residues. The germline V and J ends were trimmed by 5 bases and 5 bases, with 16 bases remaining between them. In germline, CDR1 is SEHNR, CDR2 FQNEAQ (reference sequence).

The chain is built from TRBV19 and TRBJ2-2; 9 nucleotides agree with TRBD1. With 1 base clipped from V and 6 bases from J, the junction kept 3 bases outside the gene matches. The CDR3 spans 15 residues. Per the germline V gene, CDR1 is LNHDA and CDR2 is SQIVND (reference sequence). CDR3 residues: CASSIGYRGPGELFF. CDR3 sequence (DNA): TGTGCCAGTAGTATAGGTTACAGGGGGCCCGGGGAGCTGTTTTTT.

At least ten counts were recorded for this clonotype. CDR3 sequence (DNA): TGCAGTGCCGGGACTAGCGGGAACCGGGAGCTGTTTTTT. This translates into CSAGTSGNRELFF. The chain is built from TRBV20-1 and TRBJ2-2; 13 positions match TRBD2. The V gene end was trimmed by 6 bases and the J gene end by 9 bases; junction bases not matched to a gene: 4. Germline CDR1 is DFQATT and CDR2 is SNEGSKA (reference sequence). CDR3 length: 13 amino acids.

This clonotype was counted a few times. V gene TRBV28 combines with J gene TRBJ1-4; D gene ambiguous. CDR3 length: 13 amino acids. Trimming removed 6 bases from V and 6 bases from J, with 11 bases in between. Germline CDR1 reads MDHEN; CDR2 reads SYDVKM. CDR3 sequence: CASSRRLDEKLFF. The CDR3 nucleotides read TGTGCCAGCAGCCGGCGGTTGGATGAAAAACTGTTTTTT. Supplemented by reference TRBV28 and TRBJ1-4, the full variable domain reads DVKVTQSSRYLVKRTGEKVFLECVQDMDHENMFWYRQDPGLGLRLIYFSYDVKMKEKGDIPEGYSVSREKKERFSLILESASTNQTSMYLCASSRRLDEKLFFGSGTQLSVL.

This chain connects TRBV4-1 to TRBJ2-7, with D perhaps TRBD2 (7 bases). The germline CDR1 and CDR2 sequences are MGHRA and YSYEKL. This CDR3 is 14 amino acids long. V gave up 4 bases and J gave up 4 bases, with 14 bases separating them. CDR3 region: CASSPGGGRYEQYF. Here the CDR3 DNA reads TGCGCCAGCAGCCCTGGGGGGGGCAGATACGAGCAGTACTTC.

This clonotype was detected many times. The chain joins TRBV28 to TRBJ2-3; 7 nucleotides match TRBD1. With 5 bases clipped from V and 0 bases from J, the junction kept 5 bases outside the gene matches. Germline CDR1 reads MDHEN; CDR2 reads SYDVKM. The CDR3 extends over 15 amino acids. The CDR3: CASSPTGVSTDTQYF. Written as DNA, the CDR3 is TGTGCCAGCAGTCCAACAGGGGTCAGCACAGATACGCAGTATTTT.

The rearrangement uses TRBV25-1 and TRBJ2-1; TRBD1 aligns across 9 bases. The CDR3 runs to 15 residues. CDR1 is MGHDK, CDR2 SYGVNS, per germline. V lost 4 bases to trimming and J lost 3 bases; unmatched junction nucleotides: 4. CDR3 DNA: TGTGCCAGCAGTGTCCGGGACAGGGTCTACAATGAGCAGTTCTTC. Its protein product is CASSVRDRVYNEQFF.